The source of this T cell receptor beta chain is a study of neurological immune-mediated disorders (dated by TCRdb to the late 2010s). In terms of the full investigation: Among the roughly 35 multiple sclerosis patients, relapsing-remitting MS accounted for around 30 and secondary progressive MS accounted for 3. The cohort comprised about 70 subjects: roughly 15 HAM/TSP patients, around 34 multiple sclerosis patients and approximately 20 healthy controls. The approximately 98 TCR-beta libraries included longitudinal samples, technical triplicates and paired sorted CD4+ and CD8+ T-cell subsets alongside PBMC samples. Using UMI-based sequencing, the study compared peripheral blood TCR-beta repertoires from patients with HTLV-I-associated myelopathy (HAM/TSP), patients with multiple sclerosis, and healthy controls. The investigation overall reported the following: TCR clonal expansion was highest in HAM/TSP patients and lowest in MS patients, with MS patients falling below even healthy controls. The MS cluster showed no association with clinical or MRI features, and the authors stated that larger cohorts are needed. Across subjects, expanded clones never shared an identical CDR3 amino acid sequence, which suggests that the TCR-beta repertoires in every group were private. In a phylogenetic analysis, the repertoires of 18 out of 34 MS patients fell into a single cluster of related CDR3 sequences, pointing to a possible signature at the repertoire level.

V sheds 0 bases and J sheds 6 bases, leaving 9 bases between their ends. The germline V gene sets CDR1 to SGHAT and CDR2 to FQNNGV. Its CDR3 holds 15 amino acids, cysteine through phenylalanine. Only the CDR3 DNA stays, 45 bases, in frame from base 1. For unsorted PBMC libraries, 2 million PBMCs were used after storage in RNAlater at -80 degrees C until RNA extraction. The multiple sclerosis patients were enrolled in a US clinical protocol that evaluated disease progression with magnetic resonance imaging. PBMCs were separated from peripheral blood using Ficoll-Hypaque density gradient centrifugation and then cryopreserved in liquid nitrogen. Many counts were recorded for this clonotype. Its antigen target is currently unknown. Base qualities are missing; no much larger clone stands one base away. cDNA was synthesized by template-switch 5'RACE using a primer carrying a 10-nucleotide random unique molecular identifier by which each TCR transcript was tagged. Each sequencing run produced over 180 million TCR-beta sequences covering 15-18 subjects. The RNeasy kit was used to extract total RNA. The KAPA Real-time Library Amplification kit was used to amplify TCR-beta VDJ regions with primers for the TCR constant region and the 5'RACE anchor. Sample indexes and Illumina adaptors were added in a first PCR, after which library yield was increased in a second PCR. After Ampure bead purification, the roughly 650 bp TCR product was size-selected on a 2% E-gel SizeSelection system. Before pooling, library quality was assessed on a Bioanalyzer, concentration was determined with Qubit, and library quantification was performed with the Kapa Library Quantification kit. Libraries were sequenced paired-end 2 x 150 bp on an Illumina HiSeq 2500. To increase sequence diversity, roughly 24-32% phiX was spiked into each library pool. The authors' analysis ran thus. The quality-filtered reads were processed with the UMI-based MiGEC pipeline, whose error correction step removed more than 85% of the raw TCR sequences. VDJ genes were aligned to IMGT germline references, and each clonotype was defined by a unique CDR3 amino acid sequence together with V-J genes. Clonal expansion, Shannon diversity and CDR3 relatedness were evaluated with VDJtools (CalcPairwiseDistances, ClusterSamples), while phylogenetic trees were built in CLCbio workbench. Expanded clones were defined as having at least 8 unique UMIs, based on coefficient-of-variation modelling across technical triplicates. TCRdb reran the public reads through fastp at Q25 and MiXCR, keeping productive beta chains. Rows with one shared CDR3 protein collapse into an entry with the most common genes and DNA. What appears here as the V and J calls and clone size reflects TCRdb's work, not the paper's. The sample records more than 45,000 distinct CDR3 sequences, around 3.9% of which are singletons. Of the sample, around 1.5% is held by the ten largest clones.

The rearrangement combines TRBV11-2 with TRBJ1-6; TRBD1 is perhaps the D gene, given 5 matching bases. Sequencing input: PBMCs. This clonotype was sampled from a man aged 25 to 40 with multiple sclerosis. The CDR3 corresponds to CASSLEGHFNSPLHF. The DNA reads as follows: TGTGCCAGCAGCTTAGAAGGACACTTTAATTCACCCCTCCACTTT.